These 5 T cell receptor beta chains were all obtained from the same sample, sequenced in a study of CD8+ T cells in alopecia areata. The treatment denotes: oral pan-JAK inhibitor, 5-10 mg twice daily. RNA extraction and reverse transcription yielded cDNA as sequencing template. The table came from immunoSEQ multiplex PCR; TCRdb's copy has only in-frame clones and leaves some out. The repertoire holds about 260,000 clones, with approximately 60% as singletons. The sample was CD4+ T cells sorted from blood, taken at roughly week 52, from a patient treated with tofacitinib. The receptors shown here come from a human donor with alopecia areata.

The chain couples TRBV29-1 to TRBJ2-7, with 7 bases lining up with TRBD1. J gave up 0 bases and V 7 bases, and 12 bases lay outside the gene matches. The V gene's germline CDR1 is SQVTM and CDR2 ANQGSEA. The CDR3 totals 15 residues. The CDR3: CSASGETGSSYEQYF. The CDR3 bases are TGCAGCGCCTCAGGGGAGACAGGGAGCTCCTACGAGCAGTACTTC.

This chain connects TRBV5-6 to TRBJ1-6, with a possible D match to TRBD1 (6 bases). Germline V lookup: CDR1 SGHDT, CDR2 YYEEEE. Trimming took off 0 bases at V and 9 bases at J, with 10 bases between the two ends. The CDR3 contains 14 residues. The CDR3, as DNA: TGTGCCAGCAGCTTGGCGGGGGCAGGTTCACCCCTCCACTTT. Residues: CASSLAGAGSPLHF.

This clone has just one count. The V gene is TRBV9, the J gene TRBJ1-4; TRBD1 aligns across 7 bases. The germline CDR1 and CDR2 sequences are SGDLS and YYNGEE. The CDR3 runs to 15 residues. V was pared by 3 bases and J by 5 bases, with 7 bases of the junction left unmatched. The CDR3 spells CASSGITGENEKLFF. In nucleotides, the CDR3 is TGTGCCAGCAGCGGTATCACAGGGGAGAATGAAAAACTGTTTTTT.

V and J are TRBV5-6 and TRBJ2-3; D call uncertain. The CDR3 covers 15 residues. Trimming took 1 base from V and 3 from J, leaving 12 bases between them. Germline V gene sequence: CDR1 SGHDT, CDR2 YYEEEE. The CDR3 spells CASSLRPTTTDTQYF. As DNA, the CDR3 is TGTGCCAGCAGCTTGCGACCTACAACAACAGATACGCAGTATTTT.

This clone has more than one count but fewer than ten. The J gene is TRBJ1-3, the V gene TRBV9; D gene unclear. Trimming removed 3 bases from V and 4 bases from J, with 11 bases in between. Looked up from germline, CDR1 is SGDLS and CDR2 is YYNGEE. The CDR3 consists of 14 residues. In DNA form, the CDR3 reads TGTGCCAGCAGCGCACAGTTAACGGGAAACACCATATATTTT. Its protein product is CASSAQLTGNTIYF. The whole variable domain, remainder taken from reference TRBV9 and TRBJ1-3, is DSGVTQTPKHLITATGQRVTLRCSPRSGDLSVYWYQQSLDQGLQFLIQYYNGEERAKGNILERFSAQQFPDLHSELNLSSLELGDSALYFCASSAQLTGNTIYFGEGSWLTVV.